This T cell receptor beta chain was sequenced in a study of blood T cell repertoires in COVID-19 (dated by TCRdb to about 2020). Regarding the research as a whole: The collaborator samples originated in the United States, Italy and Spain and spanned the acute and convalescent phases of COVID-19. The material from the prospective study consisted of cDNA or gDNA derived from T cells, B-cell-depleted T cells, or PBMCs. The dataset comprised deeply sampled blood TCRbeta repertoires from subjects exposed to, actively infected with, or recovered from COVID-19. The repertoires were released in a freely available public database intended as a resource for research on the immune response to SARS-CoV-2. Samples were obtained from the ongoing ImmuneRACE study (first 160 participants) and from 950 to 1,500 subjects provided by 6 global collaborators. Nearly every sample came with metadata listing a de-identified subject ID, COVID-19 status, age in years and sex. Where HLA class I and class II types were available, the types were taken from metadata supplied by the sample provider, not from assay-based typing.

Collaborating institutions collected whole blood in K2EDTA tubes following their own protocols. For TCRbeta analysis, collaborator samples were shipped as frozen whole blood, as isolated PBMCs, or as DNA extracted from either sample type. From the germline V gene, CDR1 is ENHRY and CDR2 is SYGVKD. Cut back by 3 bases and 0 bases, the V and J ends lie 9 bases apart. The CDR3 sequence holds 16 residues, the cysteine and phenylalanine included. Of all the DNA, just the CDR3 is kept, 48 bases in frame from base 1. On the study overall, not on this receptor specifically: The amount of clinical and demographic metadata varied by source and participant and was provided uncurated.

The immunoSEQ Assay, a bias-controlled multiplex PCR, was used to amplify TCRbeta CDR3 regions from genomic DNA. The paper's processing steps were these. The number of nucleated cells in each sample was estimated by amplification of reference gene primers within the assay. To quantify the absolute abundance of each unique TCRbeta CDR3 rearrangement, sequence reads were collapsed and filtered. For each sample, productive Simpson clonality was calculated as the square root of Simpson's diversity index across productive rearrangements. TCRdb holds this immuneACCESS table with in-frame rearrangements only. Some clones are missing; in checked studies, unresolved V genes explain under half, and the rest has no known cause. For V, J and clone size, that table is used; D and trimming come from the DNA. The table for this sample lists about 130,000 clones; 85% to 90% of them were counted only once. More than 20% of the sample rests with the top ten.

In the case of this clone: The antigen this receptor binds is unknown. No base quality information exists; no much larger clone differs at one position.

The receptor chain draws on TRBV10-3 and TRBJ2-6; possibly the D gene is TRBD1, per 5 matching bases. This clonotype was obtained from an elderly woman with acute or convalescent COVID-19. Sequencing was performed on peripheral blood. This receptor has the CDR3 CAISDRERSGANVLTF. Read as DNA, the sequence is TGTGCCATCAGTGACAGGGAACGCTCTGGGGCCAACGTCCTGACTTTC.